Listed below are T cell receptor beta chains from one sample, sequenced in a study of blood T cells in healthy people across ages. TCRdb re-called the 5' RACE reads through MiXCR, storing one row per CDR3 protein. Here the sample spans some 800,000 distinct CDR3 sequences, roughly 25% being singletons. These data were likewise used in another study, on T cells of mothers and their children.

The sample consisted of blood. The receptors shown here come from a boy aged 10-17 years in good health. Each CDR3 is given with its conserved first and last residue. A D gene is named only where the DNA matches it firmly.

CDR3 protein	V gene	J gene	D gene
CASSLIRVHEQYF	TRBV11-2	TRBJ2-7	.
CASSQGGIQETQYF	TRBV7-9	TRBJ2-5	.
CASSLDQGFSYGYTF	TRBV7-6	TRBJ1-2	.
CASSPETASYEQYF	TRBV5-1	TRBJ2-7	.
CATSSNRAAETQYF	TRBV24-1	TRBJ2-5	.
CASSSQAGGDGYTF	TRBV9	TRBJ1-2	.
CSVGDYSYNEQFF	TRBV29-1	TRBJ2-1	TRBD2
CASSWGPNYEQYF	TRBV13	TRBJ2-7	.
CSVNRGPVETQYF	TRBV29-1	TRBJ2-5	.
CASTQAGGWETQYF	TRBV6-6	TRBJ2-5	TRBD2
CSARVSTGTYGALHF	TRBV20-1	TRBJ1-6	.
CATSKTVTVYEQYF	TRBV15	TRBJ2-7	.
CASSPPQQGAAKKFF	TRBV6-5	TRBJ2-1	TRBD1
CASSRRRTDTQYF	TRBV6-2/TRBV6-3	TRBJ2-3	.